This entry describes one T cell receptor beta chain. Its target is not known. The CDR3 has 14 amino acids. The V segment lost 4 bases and the J segment 11 bases; nucleotides outside the gene matches: 8. Germline V gives CDR1 SGHTA, CDR2 FQGNSA. This entry belongs to a study of shared clonotypes between healthy human individuals. Whole-study findings and limits: The sole specimen, blood, was sampled, and tissue repertoires likely differ. A few donors shared approximately 5% of their naive CD4 clonotypes.

In the study's own analysis: Filtering differed since immunoSEQ provided only junctions, with no quality scores. Profiled with immunoSEQ multiplex PCR; TCRdb holds only in-frame clones, not every one. V, J and clone size reflect that table, while D and trimming were determined from the DNA. Found here are roughly 2 million clones, about 95% of them singletons; the top ten hold 0.13%. Investigators divided CD4+ cells into CD45RA+ naive and CD45RA-negative memory subsets. The chain recombines TRBV7-2 with TRBJ1-5; 10 bases fit TRBD1. What was sequenced was naive CD4+ T cells sorted from blood. Specified subset: CD45RA+ positively selected. The source of this sequence is a man aged 18 to 29 in good health. This chain's CDR3 is CASSSSGQGTAQHF. The CDR3 coding sequence is TGTGCCAGCAGCTCTTCGGGACAGGGGACCGCCCAGCATTTT.